The sequence of this T cell receptor beta chain was determined in a study of blood T cell repertoires in COVID-19. Study at large: Sources were T cells, B-cell-depleted T cells, or PBMCs; the material itself was cDNA or gDNA.

With V trimmed by 4 bases and J by 2 bases, 12 bases remained unmatched. The CDR3 has 16 residues. Germline V gene data show CDR1 as SGHDT and CDR2 as YYEEEE. Cohort allocation depended upon clinical history that participants reported. Original analysis: Nucleated cell number was recorded as an estimate derived from reference gene primer amplification. Some clones are missing from TCRdb's copy, which holds only in-frame ones; the method was immunoSEQ multiplex PCR. Clonal size and the V and J genes are those of that table, whereas D and trimming came from the DNA. The table lists around 220,000 clones, about 90% of them singletons, with roughly 14% in the top ten.

The sequenced sample consisted of PBMCs or T cells enriched from blood (not recorded which). This rearrangement joins TRBV5-6 to TRBJ2-7, with 7 positions matching TRBD2. This TCR was sampled from a woman between 45 and 60 years old with acute COVID-19. Here the CDR3 reads CASSVPGLTKTYEQYF. In DNA, the CDR3 is TGTGCCAGCAGCGTCCCGGGACTAACAAAAACCTACGAGCAGTACTTC.